This T cell receptor (beta chain) was observed in a study of OX40 agonist ivuxolimab in advanced cancers. Broader study findings: Also present in some nonresponders was a low level of normalized T-cell clonal expansion.

By sample fraction, this clone is medium-sized. Its antigen is not known. Germline values: CDR1 LNHDA, CDR2 SQIVND (reference sequence). Trimming removed 5 bases at V and 5 bases at J, with 13 bases between. The CDR3 is 14 amino acids. Clones were sequenced by immunoSEQ multiplex PCR, and TCRdb holds only the in-frame ones, with some missing. The table includes around 15,000 clones, roughly 92% detected once. This TCR was sampled from an adult with an advanced solid tumor such as melanoma, head and neck, liver or kidney cancer. This chain uses TRBV19 with TRBJ1-5; TRBD1 might be the D (5 bases). Sequencing was performed on CD4+ or CD8+ T cells sorted from blood, taken in a trial of the OX40 agonist ivuxolimab. The CDR3 DNA reads TGTGCCAGTAGTGTTGACTGGGGCGATCAGCCCCAGCATTTT. Amino acid sequence: CASSVDWGDQPQHF.